This is a list of T cell receptor beta chains from one sample in a study of T-cell memory formation after mild COVID-19. In TCRdb, the 5' RACE reads were re-called with MiXCR into one record per CDR3 protein. Of roughly 170,000 distinct CDR3 sequences listed, over 20% were seen once; the top ten hold under 25%. Sequenced: PBMCs or a T cell subset sorted from them (not recorded which). The receptors come from an adult woman who had mild COVID-19 (a few samples of this study predate the infection). Cell type and time point are not known. Each CDR3 is given with its conserved first and last residue. D genes are given only for firm matches. Size is omitted from some rows. Given values are once, few, many or a class for expanded clones.

v_gene	abundance	len	j_gene	d_gene	CDR3nt	CDR3aa
TRBV25-1	few	12	TRBJ2-7	.	TGTGCCAGCAGTGACCTCCCGAGCGAGCAGTACTTC	CASSDLPSEQYF
TRBV12-3/TRBV12-4	.	16	TRBJ2-3	.	TGTGCCAGCAGTCGAGGAGTAGCGGTCAGCACAGATACGCAGTATTTT	CASSRGVAVSTDTQYF
TRBV27	.	12	TRBJ1-5	TRBD1	TGTGCCAGCACGACAGGGGATCAGCCCCAGCATTTT	CASTTGDQPQHF
TRBV6-5	.	16	TRBJ2-1	.	TGTGCCAGCAGTTACGCCTTTTTTCGGGAGTACGGTGAGCAGTTCTTC	CASSYAFFREYGEQFF
TRBV6-2/TRBV6-3	.	14	TRBJ1-2	.	TGTGCCAGCAGTTACTCACAGGGAGTTAATGGCTACACCTTC	CASSYSQGVNGYTF
TRBV5-1	.	16	TRBJ2-3	.	TGCGCCAGCAGCTTGGAGGGGGAGCCCCGCACAGATACGCAGTATTTT	CASSLEGEPRTDTQYF
TRBV5-1	few	16	TRBJ2-1	TRBD2	TGCGCCAGCAGCGGGACTAGCGGGAGCTCCTACAATGAGCAGTTCTTC	CASSGTSGSSYNEQFF
TRBV12-3/TRBV12-4	.	13	TRBJ2-1	.	TGTGCCAGCACCCCGTTGTCCGGGGGAGAGCAGTTCTTC	CASTPLSGGEQFF
TRBV10-3	.	15	TRBJ2-3	.	TGTGCCATCAGTCCCGGGGGCGACCCGGGAGATACGCAGTATTTT	CAISPGGDPGDTQYF
TRBV24-1	few	15	TRBJ2-1	.	TGTGCCACCAGTGATACAGGGAATGCCTACAATGAGCAGTTCTTC	CATSDTGNAYNEQFF
TRBV7-9	.	15	TRBJ2-7	.	TGTGCCAGCAGCTTAGGAGAAAGCAGCTCCTACGAGCAGTACTTC	CASSLGESSSYEQYF
TRBV15	few	14	TRBJ1-5	.	TGTGCCACCAGCAGAGATCCCGGCGACCAGCCCCAGCATTTT	CATSRDPGDQPQHF
TRBV20-1	few	15	TRBJ2-3	.	TGCAGTGCCCAGAGGCGAGCTTTTAGCACAGATACGCAGTATTTT	CSAQRRAFSTDTQYF
TRBV12-3/TRBV12-4	few	13	TRBJ1-2	.	TGTGCCAGCAGCCAGGATAGGAACTATGGCTACACCTTC	CASSQDRNYGYTF
TRBV30	.	10	TRBJ2-3	.	TGTGCCTGGAGGGGAGATACGCAGTATTTT	CAWRGDTQYF
TRBV27	.	12	TRBJ1-1	.	TGTGCCAGCAGTTTACCAGGGACTGAAGCTTTCTTT	CASSLPGTEAFF
TRBV15	few	17	TRBJ2-3	.	TGTGCCACCAGCAGAGATCGGAGGCAGGGGGGCCCAGATACGCAGTATTTT	CATSRDRRQGGPDTQYF
TRBV5-1	.	15	TRBJ2-3	.	TGCGCCAGCAGCTTAGGAGTTTTGAACACAGATACGCAGTATTTT	CASSLGVLNTDTQYF
TRBV4-3	.	13	TRBJ1-1	.	TGCGCCAGCAGCCAAGAGATCGGATATTGGGCTTTCTTT	CASSQEIGYWAFF
TRBV6-1	few	11	TRBJ1-1	.	TGTGCCAGCAGTGAAGGTCCTGAAGCTTTCTTT	CASSEGPEAFF
TRBV24-1	few	19	TRBJ2-1	.	TGTGCCACCAGTGATTTATCATCTCCCGGAGGGAGCTCCTACAATGAGCAGTTCTTC	CATSDLSSPGGSSYNEQFF
TRBV7-9	few	18	TRBJ2-7	.	TGTGCCAGCAGCCACCATACACCTTTGGGGGGCGTTTACTACGAGCAGTACTTC	CASSHHTPLGGVYYEQYF
TRBV7-9	.	17	TRBJ2-6	.	TGTGCCAGCAGCTTAGGGCTATCTGACTCTGGGGCCAACGTCCTGACTTTC	CASSLGLSDSGANVLTF
TRBV11-2	few	14	TRBJ2-5	.	TGTGCCAGCAGCTTAGATCAAAGACGAGAGACCCAGTACTTC	CASSLDQRRETQYF
TRBV7-6	few	15	TRBJ2-3	TRBD2	TGTGCCAGCAGCTTCTCTAGCGGATACACAGATACGCAGTATTTT	CASSFSSGYTDTQYF
TRBV9	.	12	TRBJ2-1	TRBD1	TGTGCCAGCAGCATCAGACAGGGAGAGGAGTTCTTC	CASSIRQGEEFF
TRBV6-5	many	17	TRBJ2-1	.	TGTGCCAGCAGTCCCTCCTTCGGGGAGCTTTTTTCGAATGAGCAGTTCTTC	CASSPSFGELFSNEQFF
TRBV5-1	few	15	TRBJ1-1	.	TGCGCCAGCAGAGAACTGGCCGGCTTTGTTTCTGAAGCTTTCTTT	CASRELAGFVSEAFF
TRBV24-1	.	14	TRBJ1-2	.	TGTGCCACCAGTGATTATGACCGGAGCCATGGCTACACCTTC	CATSDYDRSHGYTF
TRBV7-9	.	16	TRBJ2-1	TRBD2	TGTGCCAGCAGATCCCCTACGGGGGGGCTTTACAATGAGCAGTTCTTC	CASRSPTGGLYNEQFF
TRBV4-3	.	15	TRBJ1-1	.	TGCGCCAGCAGCCAAGAAAGGGGTCTAGGCACTGAAGCTTTCTTT	CASSQERGLGTEAFF
TRBV6-1	few	15	TRBJ1-1	.	TGTGCCAGCAGGGAGGTCGGGGGCGAGGGCCTCGGGGCTTTCTTT	CASREVGGEGLGAFF
TRBV7-9	few	13	TRBJ2-1	.	TGTGCCAGCAGCCCCAGGGTTTACAATGAGCAGTTCTTC	CASSPRVYNEQFF
TRBV29-1	once	14	TRBJ1-1	.	TGCAGCGTTGACGGCGGGGGAGAGAACACTGAAGCTTTCTTT	CSVDGGGENTEAFF
TRBV5-6	.	15	TRBJ2-5	TRBD2	TGTGCCAGCAGCTTGCAGGCTAGCGGGGGCTTGACCCAGTACTTC	CASSLQASGGLTQYF
TRBV16	many	12	TRBJ1-1	TRBD1	TGTGCCAGCAGCCCACAGGGGACTGAAGCTTTCTTT	CASSPQGTEAFF
TRBV15	few	15	TRBJ2-1	.	TGTGCCACCAGCGATCGACTTGATTACTACAATGAGCAGTTCTTC	CATSDRLDYYNEQFF
TRBV5-1	few	11	TRBJ2-1	.	TGCGCCAGCCAAAGGGGCAATGAGCAGTTCTTC	CASQRGNEQFF
TRBV9	many	13	TRBJ2-7	.	TGTGCCAGCAGCGTAGCTTCCCTCGGCGAGCAGTACTTC	CASSVASLGEQYF
TRBV5-4	.	18	TRBJ2-7	TRBD1	TGTGCCAGCAGCCCCGGGACAGGGGGCTACTCAAGCTCCTACGAGCAGTACTTC	CASSPGTGGYSSSYEQYF
TRBV29-1	.	13	TRBJ1-2	.	TGCAGCGTCTCTGTTAGCTCTAACTATGGCTACACCTTC	CSVSVSSNYGYTF
TRBV12-3/TRBV12-4	.	13	TRBJ2-2	.	TGTGCCAGCAGTCACCCTAGCCTCGGGGAGCTGTTTTTT	CASSHPSLGELFF
TRBV3-1	.	17	TRBJ1-2	.	TGTGCCAGCAGCCAGATGTCTCCAGGAGCCTACAACTATGGCTACACCTTC	CASSQMSPGAYNYGYTF
TRBV27	many	16	TRBJ2-2	TRBD2	TGTGCCAGCAGTGGGGAGCGGGAGGTCGGCACCGGGGAGCTGTTTTTT	CASSGEREVGTGELFF
TRBV7-9	.	15	TRBJ2-7	TRBD1	TGTGCCAGCAGCACCCGGGACAGTTACTCCTACGAGCAGTACTTC	CASSTRDSYSYEQYF
TRBV5-6	few	15	TRBJ2-1	TRBD2	TGTGCCAGCAGCTTGGCGGGGGGTAGTTTCAATGAGCAGTTCTTC	CASSLAGGSFNEQFF
TRBV5-1	few	13	TRBJ2-7	.	TGCGCCAGCAGCTCCGGGTCCCGAGGAGAGCAGTACTTC	CASSSGSRGEQYF
TRBV5-1	.	15	TRBJ1-1	TRBD1	TGCGCCAGCAGCTTCTCAGGGGGCGAGGACACTGAAGCTTTCTTT	CASSFSGGEDTEAFF
TRBV29-1	.	12	TRBJ2-1	.	TGCAGCGTACTCAACCCTTACAATGAGCAGTTCTTC	CSVLNPYNEQFF
TRBV2	.	17	TRBJ2-7	TRBD1	TGTGCCAGCCACCCGACAGCCGGGACAGGGATATCCTACGAGCAGTACTTC	CASHPTAGTGISYEQYF
TRBV9	few	14	TRBJ1-1	TRBD1	TGTGCCAGCAGCGCCGGACAGGGGAACACTGAAGCTTTCTTT	CASSAGQGNTEAFF
TRBV30	few	14	TRBJ1-2	TRBD1	TGTGCCTGGAGTCACAGGGGGCGCGACTATGGCTACACCTTC	CAWSHRGRDYGYTF
TRBV25-1	few	16	TRBJ2-2	.	TGTGCCAGCAGTGGGGTAGCGGAACCGAACACCGGGGAGCTGTTTTTT	CASSGVAEPNTGELFF
TRBV7-9	few	18	TRBJ2-3	TRBD2	TGTGCCAGCAGCTCGCCCCTGGGACTAGCGGGTAGTAGAGATACGCAGTATTTT	CASSSPLGLAGSRDTQYF
TRBV18	few	14	TRBJ2-7	TRBD1	TGTGCCAGCTCACCAGGGGACAGATATTACGAGCAGTACTTC	CASSPGDRYYEQYF